One and the same sample provided the 32 T cell receptor beta chains below, sequenced in a study of beta chain features in type 1 diabetes. The investigators reverse transcribed all of the isolated RNA, so they sequenced expressed TCRB transcripts. TCRdb's table, derived via immunoSEQ multiplex PCR, lists solely in-frame clones and lacks some. The sample consists of hundreds of thousands of clones, approximately 31% of them appearing once. What was sequenced was naive CD4+ T cells from blood. All receptors come from a man aged 18 to 30 in good health.

This clone occurred a few times. This chain uses TRBV29-1 with TRBJ2-7; D is undetermined. The CDR3 extends over 13 amino acids. V dropped 4 bases and J dropped 0 bases, with 10 bases sitting between them. Germline-derived CDR1 and CDR2 are SQVTM and ANQGSEA. CDR3 residues: CSVVLQSSYEQYF. The CDR3 region has the DNA TGCAGCGTTGTTTTACAGAGCTCCTACGAGCAGTACTTC.

This clone was observed a few times. The rearrangement joins TRBV13 to TRBJ2-1, with TRBD2 as a possible D gene (6 bases). The CDR3 sequence is 14 residues long. Trimming stripped 1 base from V and 6 bases from J, with 10 bases between. The germline V gene encodes CDR1 PRHDT and CDR2 FYEKMQ (reference sequence). This CDR3 is CASSLAGVGNEQFF. In nucleotides, the CDR3 is TGTGCCAGCAGCTTAGCGGGAGTGGGCAATGAGCAGTTCTTC. The complete variable domain, with remaining parts taken from reference TRBV13 and TRBJ2-1, reads AAGVIQSPRHLIKEKRETATLKCYPIPRHDTVYWYQQGPGQDPQFLISFYEKMQSDKGSIPDRFSAQQFSDYHSELNMSSLELGDSALYFCASSLAGVGNEQFFGPGTRLTVL.

V is TRBV29-1 and J is TRBJ2-1, with a possible D match to TRBD2 (6 bases). With 1 base removed from V and 6 bases from J, the gap between germline ends came to 22 bases. Germline V gene data show CDR1 as SQVTM and CDR2 as ANQGSEA. The CDR3 has 17 amino acids. The chain's CDR3 is CSVEAPKFAGRSNEQFF. CDR3 DNA sequence: TGCAGCGTTGAAGCCCCTAAGTTTGCGGGACGCTCCAATGAGCAGTTCTTC.

The CDR3, as DNA: TGTGCCACCAGCAGAGGAGTGGAAGAGACCCAGTACTTC. Translating it yields CATSRGVEETQYF. The rearrangement links TRBV15 to TRBJ2-5; D is ambiguous. This CDR3 region has 13 residues. Trimming shortened V by 1 base and J by 3 bases, and 6 bases separated the two germline ends. The germline V gene has CDR1 LNHNV and CDR2 YYDKDF (reference sequence).

The genes are TRBV14 and TRBJ2-1; D perhaps matches TRBD2 (6 bases). The CDR3 extends over 16 amino acids. Trimming took off 1 base at V and 8 bases at J, with 18 bases between the two ends. Germline assignment: CDR1 SGHDN and CDR2 FVKESK. Here the CDR3 reads CASSQAGLLWGDEQFF. The CDR3 DNA sequence: TGTGCCAGCAGCCAAGCGGGACTCCTTTGGGGCGATGAGCAGTTCTTC.

This clone occurred once. The chain couples TRBV9 to TRBJ2-6; D gene unclear. This CDR3 is built from 14 residues. V was cut by 5 bases and J by 1 base, with 7 bases left in between. The germline V gene encodes CDR1 SGDLS and CDR2 YYNGEE. The CDR3 protein is CASSSGSGANVLTF. The CDR3 DNA sequence: TGTGCCAGCAGTTCCGGGTCTGGGGCCAACGTCCTGACTTTC.

This clone was picked up a small number of times. The chain has TRBV30 and TRBJ1-3, with D hard to call. V lost 3 bases, J lost 0 bases, and 6 bases lay in between. Germline loops: CDR1 GTSNPN, CDR2 SVGIG (reference sequence). This CDR3 comprises 13 residues. CDR3 sequence reads: CAWSGLSGNTIYF. The DNA for the CDR3 is TGTGCCTGGAGCGGCCTCTCTGGAAACACCATATATTTT.

The CDR3 nucleotides are TGTGCCAGCTCACAGTTTGGGGGCAGGTCGAACTACGAGCAGTACTTC. This gives the protein CASSQFGGRSNYEQYF. The rearrangement joins TRBV18 to TRBJ2-7; TRBD1 is a possible D gene (6 bases). Germline loops: CDR1 KGHSH, CDR2 LQKENI. V was clipped by 4 bases and J by 3 bases, with 19 bases between them. The CDR3 covers 16 residues.

For this clone: The sample has other DNA sequences that encode this CDR3 too. The CDR3 is CASSQDPRETQYF. CDR3 coding DNA: TGCGCCAGCAGCCAAGATCCAAGAGAGACCCAGTACTTC. The chain joins TRBV4-3 to TRBJ2-5; unclear D gene. V lost 0 bases and J 4 bases, leaving 6 bases between the germline ends. Germline loops: CDR1 LGHNA, CDR2 YSLEER. This CDR3 comprises 13 residues.

The J gene is TRBJ2-7, the V gene TRBV27; 10 bases are a match to TRBD1. The ends lost 6 bases at V and 10 bases at J; junction bases unmatched: 6. Germline V gives CDR1 MNHEY, CDR2 SMNVEV (reference sequence). The length of the CDR3 is 12 residues. CDR3 sequence reads: CASSPDRGYQYF. The CDR3 DNA sequence: TGTGCCAGCAGCCCGGACAGGGGGTATCAGTACTTC.

This chain uses TRBV10-3 with TRBJ1-2; TRBD1 is a possible D gene (5 bases). CDR3 length equals 14 residues. Germline V gene sequence: CDR1 ENHRY, CDR2 SYGVKD. The ends were cut back, 2 bases at V and 4 bases at J, with 11 bases in the middle. The CDR3 protein is CAISEAGTFYGYTF. The CDR3 DNA sequence: TGTGCCATCAGTGAGGCAGGGACTTTCTATGGCTACACCTTC.

This clone was observed a few times. This chain uses TRBV5-1 with TRBJ2-7; D is unclear. This CDR3 contains 13 residues. V lost 0 bases and J lost 3, with 7 bases in between. Germline CDR1 reads SGHRS; CDR2 reads YFSETQ. The chain's CDR3 is CASSLESIYEQYF. CDR3 bases: TGCGCCAGCAGCTTGGAGTCGATCTACGAGCAGTACTTC.

The chain links TRBV2 to TRBJ2-2; D not resolved. V gave up 6 bases and J gave up 6 bases, with 8 bases separating them. From germline, CDR1 is SNHLY and CDR2 FYNNEI. The CDR3 has 12 amino acids. The CDR3 here is CASSYVPGELFF. The CDR3 coding sequence is TGTGCCAGCAGCTACGTCCCCGGGGAGCTGTTTTTT. Based on the CDR3 plus reference TRBV2 and TRBJ2-2, the full variable domain is EPEVTQTPSHQVTQMGQEVILRCVPISNHLYFYWYRQILGQKVEFLVSFYNNEISEKSEIFDDQFSVERPDGSNFTLKIRSTKLEDSAMYFCASSYVPGELFFGEGSRLTVL.

This clone was picked up a small number of times. This chain joins TRBV9 and TRBJ2-1; no clear D. The V end lost 3 bases, the J end lost 0 bases, and 13 bases lay between the germline ends. This CDR3 spans 16 amino acids. Germline V gene sequence: CDR1 SGDLS, CDR2 YYNGEE. The CDR3 sequence: CASSAPQTSSYNEQFF. CDR3 DNA: TGTGCCAGCAGCGCTCCTCAGACAAGCTCCTACAATGAGCAGTTCTTC.

The genes are TRBV2 and TRBJ1-2; D gene ambiguous. The V end lost 5 bases, the J end lost 0 bases, and 7 bases lay between the germline ends. Germline CDR1 is SNHLY and CDR2 is FYNNEI. This CDR3 contains 13 residues. CDR3 in DNA: TGTGCCAGCAGTTCTGGGGCTAACTATGGCTACACCTTC. As protein: CASSSGANYGYTF.

The genes are TRBV28 and TRBJ1-2, with D perhaps TRBD1 (6 bases). V lost 4 bases, J lost 4 bases, and 16 bases lay in between. The V gene's germline CDR1 is MDHEN and CDR2 SYDVKM. This CDR3 has 15 amino acids. The CDR3 DNA reads as TGTGCCAGCAGTTCGCCCCCGGGACACAGCTATGGCTACACCTTC. Amino acids: CASSSPPGHSYGYTF.

The rearrangement uses TRBV29-1 and TRBJ2-1, with 10 bases aligning to TRBD2. V dropped 8 bases and J dropped 0; count of bases not matched to a gene: 7. The germline V gene encodes CDR1 SQVTM and CDR2 ANQGSEA. The CDR3 totals 15 residues. Written as DNA, the CDR3 is TGCAGCACTTTTAGCGGGAGGAGCTCCTACAATGAGCAGTTCTTC. Its protein is CSTFSGRSSYNEQFF.

This clone was detected only a few times. The chain carries TRBV30 and TRBJ2-3; TRBD1 agrees at 9 bases. CDR1 GTSNPN and CDR2 SVGIG come from the germline V gene (reference sequence). The CDR3 covers 13 residues. The V and J ends lost 1 base and 6 bases, in that order; junction bases with no gene match: 2. CDR3 sequence reads: CAWSGDRGDTQYF. CDR3 bases: TGTGCCTGGAGTGGCGACAGGGGGGATACGCAGTATTTT.

The chain uses TRBV2 and TRBJ1-1, with D possibly TRBD1 on 6 matching bases. The CDR3 is 13 residues long. The V gene's germline CDR1 is SNHLY and CDR2 FYNNEI. Trimming left V 7 bases short and J 12 bases short, with 21 bases between. The CDR3 DNA reads TGTGCCAGCAATAACGGGGAGGGGGACCACCCTTTCTTT. It codes for CASNNGEGDHPFF.

The chain recombines TRBV9 with TRBJ2-7; 12 bases map to TRBD2. After removal of 4 bases from V and 9 bases from J, the junction contained 8 bases not matched to a gene. This CDR3 contains 14 residues. From germline, CDR1 is SGDLS and CDR2 YYNGEE. DNA of the CDR3: TGTGCCAGCAGCTCCCAGACTAGCGGGAGTGTGCAGTACTTC. This gives the protein CASSSQTSGSVQYF.

The CDR3 region is CASSYSLGMGETQYF. The CDR3 region has the DNA TGTGCCAGCAGTTACTCGCTGGGGATGGGAGAGACCCAGTACTTC. J is TRBJ2-5 and V is TRBV6-5; D is uncertain. The V end lost 0 bases, the J end lost 4 bases, and 12 bases lay between the germline ends. The CDR3 runs to 15 residues. Looked up from germline, CDR1 is MNHEY and CDR2 is SVGAGI.

To note about this clone: Within the sample, other DNA sequences also encode this same CDR3. This chain uses TRBV7-9 with TRBJ2-2, with no clear D. The V gene lost 6 bases and the J gene lost 2 bases, with 4 bases spanning the gap. This CDR3 contains 12 residues. CDR1 and CDR2 (germline): SEHNR, FQNEAQ (reference sequence). CDR3 in DNA: TGTGCCAGCAGTTCTAACACCGGGGAGCTGTTTTTT. Amino acids: CASSSNTGELFF.

The chain couples TRBV28 to TRBJ2-3; 8 bases fit TRBD2. CDR3 length equals 15 residues. Germline CDR1 is MDHEN and CDR2 is SYDVKM. V was clipped by 6 bases and J by 2 bases; unmatched bases: 7. The CDR3 sequence: CASSTSGSHTDTQYF. In DNA form, the CDR3 reads TGTGCCAGCAGCACAAGCGGGAGCCACACAGATACGCAGTATTTT.

The chain recombines TRBV9 with TRBJ1-5, with no clear D. CDR3 length equals 14 residues. Germline assignment: CDR1 SGDLS and CDR2 YYNGEE. Trimming took off 4 bases at V and 1 base at J, with 9 bases between the two ends. The CDR3 region has the DNA TGTGCCAGCAGCAAAGACTTCAGCAATCAGCCCCAGCATTTT. The encoded protein is CASSKDFSNQPQHF.

In its sample, this clone was seen a few times. The rearrangement joins TRBV5-1 to TRBJ2-1; 7 nucleotides agree with TRBD2. The V and J ends lost 4 bases and 6 bases, in that order; junction bases with no gene match: 13. This CDR3 comprises 16 residues. Germline CDR1 and CDR2: SGHRS and YFSETQ. CDR3 sequence: CASSGPSGLVSNEQFF. Written as DNA, the CDR3 is TGCGCCAGCAGCGGACCCTCCGGACTAGTTTCCAATGAGCAGTTCTTC.

This clone was seen a few times. The chain joins TRBV29-1 to TRBJ2-2; D not certain. Per the germline V gene, CDR1 is SQVTM and CDR2 is ANQGSEA. Trimming removed 4 bases at V and 1 base at J, with 10 bases between. CDR3 size: 14 residues. The CDR3 spells CSVGEQRNTGELFF. As DNA, the CDR3 is TGCAGCGTTGGTGAACAGCGGAACACCGGGGAGCTGTTTTTT.

Comment on this clone: The identical CDR3 is also encoded by other nucleotide sequences in the sample. This rearrangement joins TRBV30 to TRBJ2-5, with D unresolved. Germline CDR1 reads GTSNPN; CDR2 reads SVGIG (reference sequence). Trimming stripped 5 bases from V and 5 bases from J, with 6 bases between. This CDR3 contains 10 residues. CDR3 sequence: CAWGWETQYF. The CDR3 nucleotides read TGTGCCTGGGGGTGGGAGACCCAGTACTTC.

This clone has more than one count but fewer than ten. This rearrangement joins TRBV29-1 to TRBJ2-3; no reliable D call. Germline loops: CDR1 SQVTM, CDR2 ANQGSEA. The V and J ends lost 4 bases and 0 bases respectively, with 11 bases between them. The CDR3 has 14 residues. The CDR3 DNA is TGCAGCGTTGTTGGGGTTATGAGCACAGATACGCAGTATTTT. Protein product: CSVVGVMSTDTQYF.

The chain is built from TRBV7-2 and TRBJ2-7, with D unclear. Looked up from germline, CDR1 is SGHTA and CDR2 is FQGNSA. The length of the CDR3 is 15 residues. V was shortened by 3 bases and J by 0 bases, with 12 bases between the two germline ends. The CDR3: CASSFKVVSSYEQYF. In nucleotides, the CDR3 is TGTGCCAGCAGCTTTAAAGTAGTGAGCTCCTACGAGCAGTACTTC.

This rearrangement joins TRBV9 to TRBJ1-5; no firm D call. The CDR3 extends over 13 amino acids. Germline loops: CDR1 SGDLS, CDR2 YYNGEE. The ends were cut back, 3 bases at V and 1 base at J, with 5 bases in the middle. The CDR3 coding sequence is TGTGCCAGCAGCGGTGGGAGCAATCAGCCCCAGCATTTT. This sequence encodes CASSGGSNQPQHF.

The chain combines TRBV6-1 with TRBJ2-3; no clear D. The CDR3 has 12 amino acids. Germline V gene sequence: CDR1 MNHNS, CDR2 SASEGT. V gave up 2 bases and J gave up 5 bases, with 5 bases separating them. The CDR3 loop is CASSETGDTQYF. The CDR3 coding sequence is TGTGCCAGCAGTGAAACGGGAGATACGCAGTATTTT.

This clone occurred a few times. This specimen includes other DNA sequences encoding the same CDR3. The V call is TRBV18, the J call TRBJ2-3; no definite D call. CDR1 is KGHSH, CDR2 LQKENI, per germline. Trimming removed 3 bases at V and 0 bases at J, with 1 base between. This CDR3 has 12 residues. DNA for the CDR3: TGTGCCAGCTCACCGAGCACAGATACGCAGTATTTT. It yields the protein CASSPSTDTQYF.